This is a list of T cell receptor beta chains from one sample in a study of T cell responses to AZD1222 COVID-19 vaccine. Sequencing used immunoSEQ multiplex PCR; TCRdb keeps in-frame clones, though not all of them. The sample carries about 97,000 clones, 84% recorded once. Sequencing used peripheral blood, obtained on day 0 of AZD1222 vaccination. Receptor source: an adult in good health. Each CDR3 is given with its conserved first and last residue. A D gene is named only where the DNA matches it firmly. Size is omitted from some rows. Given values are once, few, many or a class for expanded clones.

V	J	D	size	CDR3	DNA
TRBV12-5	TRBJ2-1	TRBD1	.	CASGTYPGQPGRNEQFF	TGTGCTAGTGGTACCTACCCGGGACAGCCAGGTCGCAATGAGCAGTTCTTC
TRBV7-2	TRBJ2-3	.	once	CASSLSSGTDTQYF	TGTGCCAGCAGCTTATCCTCCGGGACAGATACGCAGTATTTT
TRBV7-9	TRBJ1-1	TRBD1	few	CASSSTGGNTEAFF	TGTGCCAGCAGTAGCACAGGGGGGAACACTGAAGCTTTCTTT
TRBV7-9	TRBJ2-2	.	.	CASSLRQGNTGELFF	TGTGCCAGCAGCTTGAGGCAGGGGAACACCGGGGAGCTGTTTTTT
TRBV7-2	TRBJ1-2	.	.	CASSPVGRQYGYTF	TGTGCCAGCAGCCCAGTGGGCAGACAGTATGGCTACACCTTC
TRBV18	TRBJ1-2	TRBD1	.	CASSPGTGEANYGYTF	TGTGCCAGCTCACCGGGGACAGGGGAGGCGAACTATGGCTACACCTTC
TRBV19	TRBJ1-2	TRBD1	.	CASSRDSQSNYGYTF	TGTGCCAGTAGCCGGGACAGCCAATCTAACTATGGCTACACCTTC
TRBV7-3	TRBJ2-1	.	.	CASSLKAGNEQFF	TGTGCCAGCAGCTTAAAGGCCGGCAATGAGCAGTTCTTC
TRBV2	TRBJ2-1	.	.	CASSVGLNEQFF	TGTGCCAGCAGCGTCGGGCTCAATGAGCAGTTCTTC
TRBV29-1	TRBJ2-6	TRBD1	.	CSARQGADGANVLTF	TGCAGCGCTAGACAGGGGGCGGATGGGGCCAACGTCCTGACTTTC
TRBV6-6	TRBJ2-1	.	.	CASSRWGASDEQFF	TGTGCCAGCAGCCGTTGGGGGGCCAGCGATGAGCAGTTCTTC
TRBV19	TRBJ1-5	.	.	CASSSGGSNQPQHF	TGTGCCAGTAGTAGCGGGGGGAGCAATCAGCCCCAGCATTTT
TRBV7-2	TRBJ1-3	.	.	CASSSGTISGNTIYF	TGTGCCAGCAGCTCCGGCACGATCTCTGGAAACACCATATATTTT
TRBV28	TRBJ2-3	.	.	CASSSQEGRISNTDTQYF	TGTGCCAGCAGTTCACAGGAGGGAAGGATTTCTAATACAGATACGCAGTATTTT
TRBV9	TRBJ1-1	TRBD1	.	CASTRDRGTNTEAFF	TGTGCCAGCACCCGGGACAGGGGGACGAACACTGAAGCTTTCTTT
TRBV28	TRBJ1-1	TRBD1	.	CAMSGTENTEAFF	TGTGCCATGTCCGGGACAGAGAACACTGAAGCTTTCTTT
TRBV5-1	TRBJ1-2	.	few	CASSPNIAGRSPGGGYTF	TGCGCCAGCAGCCCGAATATCGCCGGGAGGTCGCCGGGAGGTGGCTACACCTTC
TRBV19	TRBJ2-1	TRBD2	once	CASSRTSGRADNEQFF	TGTGCCAGTAGCCGGACTAGCGGGAGGGCCGACAATGAGCAGTTCTTC
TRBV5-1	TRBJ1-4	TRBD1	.	CASSFGQGNEKLFF	TGCGCCAGCAGCTTCGGACAGGGGAATGAAAAACTGTTTTTT
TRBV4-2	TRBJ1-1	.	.	CASSHGGRGIGRMNTEAFF	TGTGCCAGCAGCCACGGAGGGCGGGGCATCGGACGAATGAACACTGAAGCTTTCTTT
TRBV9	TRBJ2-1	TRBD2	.	CASSAASGSYNEQFF	TGTGCCAGCAGCGCTGCTAGCGGGAGTTACAATGAGCAGTTCTTC
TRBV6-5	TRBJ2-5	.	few	CASRDGVELAETQYF	TGTGCCAGCAGGGACGGGGTGGAGTTAGCGGAGACCCAGTACTTC
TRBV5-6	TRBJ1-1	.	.	CASSLAGRGRTEAFF	TGTGCCAGCAGCTTGGCGGGCAGGGGAAGGACTGAAGCTTTCTTT
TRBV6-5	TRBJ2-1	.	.	CATHAGTAYNEQFF	TGTGCCACGCATGCAGGGACCGCTTACAATGAGCAGTTCTTC
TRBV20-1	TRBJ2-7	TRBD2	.	CSASHTSGRGYEQYF	TGCAGTGCTAGTCATACTAGCGGGAGAGGGTACGAGCAGTACTTC
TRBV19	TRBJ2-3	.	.	CASSSGSGADTQYF	TGTGCCAGTAGTTCGGGTAGCGGTGCAGATACGCAGTATTTT
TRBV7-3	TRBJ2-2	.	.	CASSLTPSFSVNTGELFF	TGTGCCAGCAGCTTAACCCCCTCCTTTTCTGTGAACACCGGGGAGCTGTTTTTT
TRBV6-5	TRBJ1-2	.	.	CASSFTANYGYTF	TGTGCCAGCAGTTTTACAGCTAACTATGGCTACACCTTC
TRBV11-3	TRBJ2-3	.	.	CASSLAPVNADTQYF	TGTGCCAGCAGCTTAGCCCCGGTAAACGCAGATACGCAGTATTTT
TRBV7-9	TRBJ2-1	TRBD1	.	CASRSRTGEFYNEQFF	TGTGCCAGCAGATCTCGGACAGGAGAATTCTACAATGAGCAGTTCTTC
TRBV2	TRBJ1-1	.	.	CASRDHGTEAFF	TGTGCCAGCAGGGACCACGGCACTGAAGCTTTCTTT
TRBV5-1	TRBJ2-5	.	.	CASSFGGQGETQYF	TGCGCCAGCAGCTTTGGGGGTCAAGGAGAGACCCAGTACTTC